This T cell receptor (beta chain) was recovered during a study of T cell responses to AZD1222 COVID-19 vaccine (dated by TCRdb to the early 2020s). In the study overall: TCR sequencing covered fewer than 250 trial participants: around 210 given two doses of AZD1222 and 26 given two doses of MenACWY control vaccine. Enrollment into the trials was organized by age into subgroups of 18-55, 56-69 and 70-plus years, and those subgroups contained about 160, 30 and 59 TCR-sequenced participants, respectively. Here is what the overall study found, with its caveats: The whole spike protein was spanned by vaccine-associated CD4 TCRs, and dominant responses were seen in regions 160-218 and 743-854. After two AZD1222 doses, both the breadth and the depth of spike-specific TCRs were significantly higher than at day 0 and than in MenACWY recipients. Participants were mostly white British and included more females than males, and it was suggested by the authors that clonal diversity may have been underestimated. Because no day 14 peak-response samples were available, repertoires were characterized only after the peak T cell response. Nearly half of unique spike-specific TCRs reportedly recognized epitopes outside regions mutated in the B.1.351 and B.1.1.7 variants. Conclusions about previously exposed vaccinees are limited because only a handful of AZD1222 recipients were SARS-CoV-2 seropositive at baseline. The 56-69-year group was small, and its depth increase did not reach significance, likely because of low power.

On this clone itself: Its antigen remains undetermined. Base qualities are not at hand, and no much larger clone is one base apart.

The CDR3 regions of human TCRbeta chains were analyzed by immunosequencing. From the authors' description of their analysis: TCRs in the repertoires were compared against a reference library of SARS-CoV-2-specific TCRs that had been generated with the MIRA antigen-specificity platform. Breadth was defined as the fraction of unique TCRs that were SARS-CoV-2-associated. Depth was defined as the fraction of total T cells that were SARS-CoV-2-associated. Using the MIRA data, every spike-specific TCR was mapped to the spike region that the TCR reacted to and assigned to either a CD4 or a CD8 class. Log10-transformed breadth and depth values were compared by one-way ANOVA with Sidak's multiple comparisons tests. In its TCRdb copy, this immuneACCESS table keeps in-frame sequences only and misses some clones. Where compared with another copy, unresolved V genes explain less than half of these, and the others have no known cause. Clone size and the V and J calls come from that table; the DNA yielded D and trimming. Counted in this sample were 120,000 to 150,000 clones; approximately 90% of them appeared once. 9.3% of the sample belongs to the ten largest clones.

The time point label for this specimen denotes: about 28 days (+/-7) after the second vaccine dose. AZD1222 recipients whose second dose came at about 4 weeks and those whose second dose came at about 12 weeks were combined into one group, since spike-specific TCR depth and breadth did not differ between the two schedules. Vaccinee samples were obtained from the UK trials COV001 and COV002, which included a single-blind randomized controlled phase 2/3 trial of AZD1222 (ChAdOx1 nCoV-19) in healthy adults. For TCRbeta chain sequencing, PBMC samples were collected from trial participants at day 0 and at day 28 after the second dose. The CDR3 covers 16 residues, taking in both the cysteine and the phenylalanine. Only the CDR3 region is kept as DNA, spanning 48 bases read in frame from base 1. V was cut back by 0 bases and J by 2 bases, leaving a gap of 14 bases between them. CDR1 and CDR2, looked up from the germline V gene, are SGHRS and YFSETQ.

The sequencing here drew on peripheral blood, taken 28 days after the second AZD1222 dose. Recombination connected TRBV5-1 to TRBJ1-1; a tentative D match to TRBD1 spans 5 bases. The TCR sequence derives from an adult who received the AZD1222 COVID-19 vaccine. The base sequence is TGCGCCAGCAGCTTGGCGGTGGGGCAGGGTAACACTGAAGCTTTCTTT. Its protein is CASSLAVGQGNTEAFF.